Below are 22 T cell receptor beta chains sequenced from a single sample in a study of OX40 agonist ivuxolimab in advanced cancers. Here immunoSEQ multiplex PCR was the method, and the copy in TCRdb shows in-frame clones only, minus some. In the table there are 30,000 to 45,000 clones, 88% of which are singletons. The material sequenced was CD4+ or CD8+ T cells sorted from blood, taken in a trial of the OX40 agonist ivuxolimab. The receptors here all came from an adult with an advanced solid tumor such as melanoma, head and neck, liver or kidney cancer.

This clone was recorded only once. As DNA, the CDR3 is TGTGCCACCAGCAATGGAGCAGGCGAAACCCTCCACTTT. It is translated as CATSNGAGETLHF. The chain uses TRBV15 and TRBJ1-6, with D unresolved. The CDR3 covers 13 residues. Trimming pared 4 bases from V and 14 bases from J, leaving 15 bases between. Per germline, CDR1 LNHNV and CDR2 YYDKDF (reference sequence).

The chain is built from TRBV19 and TRBJ2-5; D possibly corresponds to TRBD2 (6 bases). With 5 bases removed from V and 1 base from J, the gap between germline ends came to 14 bases. This CDR3 spans 15 amino acids. Germline V gives CDR1 LNHDA, CDR2 SQIVND (reference sequence). CDR3 DNA sequence: TGTGCCAGTAGTTCCAGCGGGTTAATCCAAGAGACCCAGTACTTC. Translation gives CASSSSGLIQETQYF. Full variable domain (outside the CDR3, taken from reference TRBV19 and TRBJ2-5): DGGITQSPKYLFRKEGQNVTLSCEQNLNHDAMYWYRQDPGQGLRLIYYSQIVNDFQKGDIAEGYSVSREKKESFPLTVTSAQKNPTAFYLCASSSSGLIQETQYFGPGTRLLVL.

A single count supports this clone. This chain joins TRBV4-1 and TRBJ2-1; 8 nucleotides agree with TRBD2. The trim removed 1 base at V and 7 bases at J, leaving 6 bases unmatched. The CDR3 totals 15 residues. Germline CDR1 MGHRA, CDR2 YSYEKL. The CDR3 nucleotides are TGCGCCAGCAGCCAAGTTGCGGGAGGTGGGAATGAGCAGTTCTTC. It is translated as CASSQVAGGGNEQFF.

The chain employs TRBV7-9 and TRBJ2-5; D is ambiguous. Per the germline V gene, CDR1 is SEHNR and CDR2 is FQNEAQ (reference sequence). Trimming took off 11 bases at V and 5 bases at J, with 18 bases between the two ends. The CDR3 has 13 amino acids. This CDR3 reads CAASHLRLETQYF. CDR3 DNA sequence: TGTGCCGCTTCACATCTTAGGCTGGAGACCCAGTACTTC.

This chain links TRBV11-1 with TRBJ2-5; D may match TRBD1 or TRBD2 (5 bases each). The CDR3 runs to 14 residues. The germline V gene has CDR1 SGHAT and CDR2 FQDESV (reference sequence). The V end was cut by 5 bases, the J end by 5 bases, with 15 bases between. This chain's CDR3 is CASSRRQGPETQYF. CDR3 DNA sequence: TGTGCCAGCAGCCGGCGGCAGGGACCGGAGACCCAGTACTTC.

The chain employs TRBV6-6 and TRBJ1-5; D uncertain. The germline gives CDR1 MNHNY, CDR2 SVGAGI (reference sequence). CDR3 length: 13 amino acids. Trimming removed 4 bases from V and 6 bases from J, with 10 bases in between. CDR3 protein: CASSSHSSQPQHF. CDR3 nucleotide sequence: TGTGCCAGCAGTTCCCACTCGTCTCAGCCCCAGCATTTT.

This sequence joins TRBV28 and TRBJ2-1; TRBD1 matches at 7 bases. This CDR3 has 15 amino acids. Looked up from germline, CDR1 is MDHEN and CDR2 is SYDVKM. The V gene end was trimmed by 4 bases and the J gene end by 7 bases; junction bases not matched to a gene: 10. The CDR3 nucleotides are TGTGCCAGCAGTTGGACAGGACAACGAGAAAATGAGCAGTTCTTC. Translation gives CASSWTGQRENEQFF.

The gene calls are TRBV5-5 and TRBJ1-1, with unresolved D. The CDR3 totals 14 residues. The germline V gene has CDR1 SGHKS and CDR2 YYEKEE (reference sequence). The V and J ends lost 2 bases and 1 base respectively, with 9 bases between them. CDR3 nucleotides: TGTGCCAGCAGCTTTTTTGGGGAGAACACTGAAGCTTTCTTT. Translated: CASSFFGENTEAFF.

The rearrangement uses TRBV7-9 and TRBJ2-1; D is possibly TRBD1 (5 bases). The germline CDR1 and CDR2 sequences are SEHNR and FQNEAQ (reference sequence). Trimming shortened V by 8 bases and J by 4 bases, and 18 bases separated the two germline ends. This CDR3 is 15 amino acids long. The CDR3 loop is CASWGTLDGYNEQFF. The CDR3 coding sequence is TGTGCCAGCTGGGGCACTTTGGACGGGTACAATGAGCAGTTCTTC.

V gene TRBV7-6 combines with J gene TRBJ2-1; 11 positions agree with TRBD2. The length of the CDR3 is 17 residues. The germline V gene has CDR1 SGHVS and CDR2 FNYEAQ. Losses at the gene ends were 5 bases for V and 1 base for J; bases not matched to a gene: 7. The CDR3 spells CASSSKTSGTSYNEQFF. In nucleotides, the CDR3 is TGTGCCAGCAGCAGTAAGACTAGCGGGACATCCTACAATGAGCAGTTCTTC.

This clone was seen a single time. This chain connects TRBV6-5 to TRBJ2-5, with D perhaps assigned TRBD1 or TRBD2 (5 bases each). CDR1 MNHEY and CDR2 SVGAGI come from the germline V gene. Deletions cut 11 bases from V and 2 bases from J, with 9 bases between. The CDR3 has 11 residues. The CDR3 sequence: CAAGAQETQYF. DNA of the CDR3: TGTGCCGCCGGGGCTCAAGAGACCCAGTACTTC.

The rearrangement links TRBV28 to TRBJ2-1; 9 nucleotides agree with TRBD2. Germline loops: CDR1 MDHEN, CDR2 SYDVKM. Trimming took 5 bases from V and 4 from J; bases not matched to a gene: 6. CDR3 size: 15 residues. The CDR3 is CASSPSSGVYNEQFF. DNA for the CDR3: TGTGCCAGCAGTCCGTCTAGCGGGGTATACAATGAGCAGTTCTTC.

The chain carries TRBV25-1 and TRBJ2-7; 11 positions agree with TRBD1. Losses at the gene ends were 4 bases for V and 2 bases for J; bases not matched to a gene: 1. Germline-derived CDR1 and CDR2 are MGHDK and SYGVNS. The CDR3 contains 14 residues. The chain's CDR3 is CASSVGQGAYEQYF. The CDR3 region has the DNA TGTGCCAGCAGTGTGGGACAGGGGGCCTACGAGCAGTACTTC.

CDR3 coding DNA: TGCGCCAGCAGCTTGGTTTTGGACAGGGGTTACGAGCAGTACTTC. Protein product: CASSLVLDRGYEQYF. This chain connects TRBV5-1 to TRBJ2-7; TRBD1 aligns across 9 bases. Unmatched junction bases numbered 5, after V lost 0 bases and J lost 4 bases. This CDR3 is built from 15 residues. CDR1 is SGHRS, CDR2 YFSETQ, per germline.

The chain uses TRBV28 and TRBJ1-2; D possibly corresponds to TRBD1 (6 bases). Deletions cut 3 bases from V and 7 bases from J, with 15 bases between. In germline, CDR1 is MDHEN, CDR2 SYDVKM. The CDR3 has 14 residues. The CDR3 nucleotides read TGTGCCAGCAGTTTTAGGGGGGGAAACACTGGCTACACCTTC. It translates to CASSFRGGNTGYTF.

This clone appeared once. The chain uses TRBV6-5 and TRBJ2-2; D gene unclear. The CDR3 spans 12 residues. V lost 1 base to trimming and J lost 6 bases, with 3 bases between them. CDR1 and CDR2 (germline): MNHEY, SVGAGI. CDR3 bases: TGTGCCAGCAGTTACTGGTCCGGGGAGCTGTTTTTT. Its translation: CASSYWSGELFF.

In its sample, this clone ranks as medium-sized. This chain uses TRBV2 with TRBJ2-7, with TRBD2 matching over 9 bases. This CDR3 is built from 14 residues. The ends lost 2 bases at V and 5 bases at J; junction bases unmatched: 4. The germline gives CDR1 SNHLY, CDR2 FYNNEI. CDR3: CASSEWVAGDEQYF. In nucleotides, the CDR3 is TGTGCCAGCAGTGAATGGGTAGCGGGAGACGAGCAGTACTTC. Variable domain in full (rest from reference TRBV2 and TRBJ2-7): EPEVTQTPSHQVTQMGQEVILRCVPISNHLYFYWYRQILGQKVEFLVSFYNNEISEKSEIFDDQFSVERPDGSNFTLKIRSTKLEDSAMYFCASSEWVAGDEQYFGPGTRLTVT.

The rearrangement uses TRBV9 and TRBJ2-1, with D possibly being TRBD2 (7 bases). From germline, CDR1 is SGDLS and CDR2 YYNGEE. The CDR3 length is 13 residues. The ends were cut back, 2 bases at V and 9 bases at J, with 12 bases in the middle. CDR3: CASSVGLGGEQFF. In DNA form, the CDR3 reads TGTGCCAGCAGCGTCGGACTAGGGGGTGAGCAGTTCTTC.

This clone was recorded only once. This chain uses TRBV4-1 with TRBJ2-1; 14 nucleotides match TRBD2. CDR3 size: 21 residues. In germline, CDR1 is MGHRA, CDR2 YSYEKL. V lost 1 base, J lost 0 bases, and 11 bases stayed unmatched. CDR3 loop: CASSQGPGLAGDMSSYNEQFF. In DNA, the CDR3 is TGCGCCAGCAGCCAAGGACCGGGACTAGCGGGAGACATGAGCTCCTACAATGAGCAGTTCTTC.

V gene TRBV4-3 combines with J gene TRBJ2-7, with TRBD1 as a possible D gene (5 bases). Germline lookup yields CDR1 LGHNA and CDR2 YSLEER. V gave up 6 bases and J gave up 2 bases, with 14 bases separating them. The length of the CDR3 is 14 residues. In DNA form, the CDR3 reads TGCGCCAGCAGTGGGTCGACAGTAACCTACGAGCAGTACTTC. Translation gives CASSGSTVTYEQYF.

About this clone: Because it lacks the conserved phenylalanine or tryptophan at the end, this CDR3 is likely a read error. Because the CDR3's place on the DNA is in doubt, the DNA is left out and the CDR3 is given as listed by TCRdb. The gene calls are TRBV7-9 and TRBJ2-3. Counting both end residues, the CDR3 totals 11 amino acids. Looked up from germline, CDR1 is SEHNR and CDR2 is FQNEAQ (reference sequence). CDR3 in amino acids: CASSPTDELLL.

The rearrangement links TRBV27 to TRBJ2-5; TRBD1 matches at 8 bases. Trimming removed 4 bases from V and 3 bases from J; junction bases left unmatched: 7. The CDR3 covers 15 residues. Germline lookup yields CDR1 MNHEY and CDR2 SMNVEV (reference sequence). CDR3 sequence reads: CASSSLMGQEETQYF. CDR3 coding DNA: TGTGCCAGCAGTTCTTTAATGGGACAGGAAGAGACCCAGTACTTC.